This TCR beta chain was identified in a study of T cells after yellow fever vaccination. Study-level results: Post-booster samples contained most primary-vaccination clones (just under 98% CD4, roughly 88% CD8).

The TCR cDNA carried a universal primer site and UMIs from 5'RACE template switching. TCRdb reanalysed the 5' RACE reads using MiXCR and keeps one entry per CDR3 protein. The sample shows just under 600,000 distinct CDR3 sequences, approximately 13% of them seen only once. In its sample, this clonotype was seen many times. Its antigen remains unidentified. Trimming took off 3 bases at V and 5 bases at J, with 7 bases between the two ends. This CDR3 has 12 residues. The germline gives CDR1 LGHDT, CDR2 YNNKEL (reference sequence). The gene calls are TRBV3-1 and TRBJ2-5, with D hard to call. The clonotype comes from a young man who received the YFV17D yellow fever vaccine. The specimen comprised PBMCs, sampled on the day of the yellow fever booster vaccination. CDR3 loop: CASSQTRETQYF. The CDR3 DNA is TGTGCCAGCAGCCAGACCCGGGAGACCCAGTACTTC.